Below, 20 T cell receptor beta chains from the same sample are listed, as sequenced in a study of shared clonotypes between healthy human individuals. Only in-frame clones appear in the TCRdb table, and some are missing; sequencing was by immunoSEQ multiplex PCR. Of about 2.4 million clones listed, around nine tenths are singletons. The sample taken for sequencing was naive CD4+ T cells sorted from blood. The subset was: CD45RA+ positively selected. All receptors derive from a man aged 18 to 29 in good health.

The chain has TRBV15 and TRBJ1-5; D not certain. Germline loops: CDR1 LNHNV, CDR2 YYDKDF (reference sequence). V was trimmed by 0 bases and J by 1 base, leaving 10 bases between them. The CDR3 consists of 16 residues. The CDR3 loop is CATSRDAGGSNQPQHF. DNA for the CDR3: TGTGCCACCAGCAGAGATGCGGGAGGGAGCAATCAGCCCCAGCATTTT.

The J gene is TRBJ1-4, the V gene TRBV5-4, with 8 bases aligning to TRBD1. In germline, CDR1 is SGHNT, CDR2 YYREEE (reference sequence). There are 14 residues in the CDR3. J was trimmed by 8 bases and V by 1 base; bases with no gene match: 4. CDR3 loop: CASSLSTGGEKLFF. In DNA form, the CDR3 reads TGTGCCAGCAGCTTGAGTACAGGGGGGGAAAAACTGTTTTTT.

The rearrangement uses TRBV28 and TRBJ1-3; the D is unclear. Per germline, CDR1 MDHEN and CDR2 SYDVKM. V shed 6 bases and J shed 1 base, with 13 bases lying between them. CDR3 size: 15 residues. As DNA, the CDR3 is TGTGCCAGCAGCGCGGTTAAGGAGTCTGGAAACACCATATATTTT. It translates to CASSAVKESGNTIYF. The variable domain in full, with the rest retrieved from reference TRBV28 and TRBJ1-3, is DVKVTQSSRYLVKRTGEKVFLECVQDMDHENMFWYRQDPGLGLRLIYFSYDVKMKEKGDIPEGYSVSREKKERFSLILESASTNQTSMYLCASSAVKESGNTIYFGEGSWLTVV.

The J gene is TRBJ1-2, the V gene TRBV29-1; D gene unclear. Germline V lookup: CDR1 SQVTM, CDR2 ANQGSEA. The CDR3 spans 10 residues. V lost 4 bases and J 5 bases, leaving 5 bases between the germline ends. CDR3 amino acids: CSVGGYGYTF. CDR3 sequence (DNA): TGCAGCGTTGGGGGTTATGGCTACACCTTC.

The genes are TRBV28 and TRBJ2-3, with 7 positions matching TRBD2. Germline V gene data show CDR1 as MDHEN and CDR2 as SYDVKM. J lost 4 bases, V lost 8 bases, and 15 bases had no gene match. The length of the CDR3 is 16 residues. CDR3 loop: CASSISSSGSSDTQYF. The CDR3, as DNA: TGTGCCAGCTCAATTTCGTCTAGCGGTTCATCAGATACGCAGTATTTT.

Note on this clone: Within the sample, other DNA sequences also encode this same CDR3. CDR3 residues: CASSTTGTYEQYF. CDR3 DNA: TGTGCCAGTAGTACGACTGGCACCTACGAGCAGTACTTC. The V and J genes are TRBV19 and TRBJ2-7; D gene uncertain. The CDR3 covers 13 residues. V lost 4 bases, J lost 2 bases, and 9 bases lay in between. From germline, CDR1 is LNHDA and CDR2 SQIVND (reference sequence).

Details on this clone: This specimen includes other DNA sequences encoding the same CDR3. The V call is TRBV29-1, the J call TRBJ2-3, with D tentatively TRBD1 or TRBD2 (5 bases each). V dropped 5 bases and J dropped 1 base, with 7 bases sitting between them. The CDR3 loop spans 12 amino acids. CDR1 is SQVTM and CDR2 is ANQGSEA in the germline V gene. Here the CDR3 DNA reads TGCAGCGTTAGGGACGGCACAGATACGCAGTATTTT. As protein: CSVRDGTDTQYF.

V is TRBV5-1 and J is TRBJ1-1; D gene ambiguous. The germline V and J ends were trimmed by 0 bases and 0 bases, with 15 bases remaining between them. The CDR3 runs to 17 residues. The germline gives CDR1 SGHRS, CDR2 YFSETQ. The CDR3 spells CASSLARQVQMNTEAFF. In DNA form, the CDR3 reads TGCGCCAGCAGCTTGGCTCGGCAGGTCCAAATGAACACTGAAGCTTTCTTT.

A single count supports this clone. The chain employs TRBV4-3 and TRBJ2-5, with TRBD2 matching 8 bases. Per germline, CDR1 LGHNA and CDR2 YSLEER. The CDR3 covers 19 residues. Trimming took 0 bases from V and 0 from J; bases not matched to a gene: 12. The DNA for the CDR3 is TGCGCCAGCAGCCAAGATTTTCCCGAGGCTAGCGGGTACCAAGAGACCCAGTACTTC. Translation gives CASSQDFPEASGYQETQYF.

This clone appeared once. The rearrangement links TRBV6-1 to TRBJ1-2, with no clear D. Germline CDR1 reads MNHNS; CDR2 reads SASEGT. V gave up 0 bases and J gave up 2 bases, with 10 bases separating them. CDR3 size: 15 residues. CDR3 DNA: TGTGCCAGCAGTGAAGCCTCCGATCCGAACTATGGCTACACCTTC. Translating gives CASSEASDPNYGYTF.

The V and J genes are TRBV18 and TRBJ2-3; D possibly corresponds to TRBD2 (6 bases). The CDR3 is made up of 16 amino acids. Between the trimmed V and J ends, which lost 3 bases and 4 bases, there was a span of 17 bases. The germline gives CDR1 KGHSH, CDR2 LQKENI. The CDR3 spells CASSPFAGGKPDTQYF. CDR3 DNA sequence: TGTGCCAGCTCACCGTTCGCCGGCGGGAAGCCAGATACGCAGTATTTT.

The rearrangement uses TRBV2 and TRBJ2-3; 7 bases line up with TRBD2. The CDR3 runs to 13 residues. V was pared by 10 bases and J by 0 bases, with 4 bases of the junction left unmatched. Germline CDR1 and CDR2: SNHLY and FYNNEI. The CDR3 DNA is TGTGCCACTGAGCGGGGTAGCACAGATACGCAGTATTTT. Amino acids: CATERGSTDTQYF.

As to this clone: The same CDR3 also results from other DNA sequences found in this sample. This rearrangement joins TRBV11-2 to TRBJ1-1; no clear D gene. The CDR3 spans 13 residues. Germline loops: CDR1 SGHAT, CDR2 FQNNGV. V was cut by 1 base and J by 5 bases, with 8 bases left in between. CDR3 sequence (DNA): TGTGCCAGCAGCTTAGTCGGAGGGACTGAAGCTTTCTTT. Translating gives CASSLVGGTEAFF.

This clone has only one observation. This chain connects TRBV9 to TRBJ2-7; 8 positions agree with TRBD1. Unmatched junction bases numbered 16, after V lost 4 bases and J lost 4 bases. Germline V gene data show CDR1 as SGDLS and CDR2 as YYNGEE. The CDR3 is 17 residues long. CDR3 DNA sequence: TGTGCCAGCAGCCCCCAGGACAGGGCGAACCCGCGGTACGAGCAGTACTTC. Translation: CASSPQDRANPRYEQYF.

The CDR3: CASSLGDRLTDTQYF. Here the CDR3 DNA reads TGTGCCAGCAGCTTGGGAGACAGGCTTACAGATACGCAGTATTTT. This chain uses TRBV5-4 with TRBJ2-3; maybe TRBD1 (6 bases). Germline V CDR1 and CDR2: SGHNT, YYREEE (reference sequence). There are 15 residues in the CDR3. Trimming stripped 0 bases from V and 3 bases from J, with 11 bases between.

This chain uses TRBV2 with TRBJ2-5; 8 nucleotides agree with TRBD2. Germline assignment: CDR1 SNHLY and CDR2 FYNNEI. J was trimmed by 5 bases and V by 7 bases; bases with no gene match: 12. CDR3 length: 15 amino acids. The CDR3 loop is CASKNTGTSGETQYF. Written as DNA, the CDR3 is TGTGCCAGCAAAAATACCGGGACTAGTGGGGAGACCCAGTACTTC. The variable domain in full, with the rest retrieved from reference TRBV2 and TRBJ2-5, is EPEVTQTPSHQVTQMGQEVILRCVPISNHLYFYWYRQILGQKVEFLVSFYNNEISEKSEIFDDQFSVERPDGSNFTLKIRSTKLEDSAMYFCASKNTGTSGETQYFGPGTRLLVL.

The rearrangement uses TRBV7-2 and TRBJ2-5; D perhaps matches TRBD1 (6 bases). Germline CDR1 and CDR2: SGHTA and FQGNSA. Trimming took off 1 base at V and 0 bases at J, with 6 bases between the two ends. The CDR3 consists of 14 residues. CDR3 in amino acids: CASSLGTDQETQYF. DNA of the CDR3: TGTGCCAGCAGCTTAGGGACAGACCAAGAGACCCAGTACTTC.

The rearrangement links TRBV4-1 to TRBJ2-7; D is unclear. The CDR3 extends over 14 amino acids. Trimming left V 1 base short and J 0 bases short, with 7 bases between. Germline CDR1 and CDR2: MGHRA and YSYEKL. Written as DNA, the CDR3 is TGCGCCAGCAGCCAAGGTGGCAGCTCCTACGAGCAGTACTTC. As protein: CASSQGGSSYEQYF.

The rearrangement joins TRBV2 to TRBJ1-2; 7 positions agree with TRBD1. V shed 6 bases, J shed 7 bases, and the junction held 20 bases outside the gene matches. The CDR3 contains 17 residues. Germline V gene lookup returns CDR1 SNHLY and CDR2 FYNNEI. The DNA of the CDR3 is TGTGCCAGCAGCCGAGAGGGACAGTCCATCAAGGGGAGTGGCTACACCTTC. Translating gives CASSREGQSIKGSGYTF.

This clone showed up just once. This chain links TRBV5-6 with TRBJ2-2; tentative D call: TRBD1 (5 bases). V was clipped by 2 bases and J by 7 bases, with 15 bases between them. Germline assignment: CDR1 SGHDT and CDR2 YYEEEE. The CDR3 totals 15 residues. This chain's CDR3 is CASSFGQTSGGELFF. The CDR3 bases are TGTGCCAGCAGCTTCGGACAAACCTCAGGCGGGGAGCTGTTTTTT.